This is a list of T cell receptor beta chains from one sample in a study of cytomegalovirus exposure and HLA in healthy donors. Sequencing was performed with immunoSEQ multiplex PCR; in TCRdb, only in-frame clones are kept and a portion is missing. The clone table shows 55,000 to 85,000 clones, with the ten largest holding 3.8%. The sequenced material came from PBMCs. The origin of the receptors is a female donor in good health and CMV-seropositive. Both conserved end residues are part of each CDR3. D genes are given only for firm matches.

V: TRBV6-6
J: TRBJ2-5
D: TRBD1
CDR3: CASSSRDRGQETQYF

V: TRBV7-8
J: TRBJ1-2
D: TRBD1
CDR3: CASSLGVTGGPYGYTF

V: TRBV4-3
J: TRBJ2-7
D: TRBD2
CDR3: CASSQLGLAPNEQYF

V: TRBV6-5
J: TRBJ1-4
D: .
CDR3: CASSYFLTATNEKLFF

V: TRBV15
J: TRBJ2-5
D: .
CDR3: CATSISMEQGTQYF

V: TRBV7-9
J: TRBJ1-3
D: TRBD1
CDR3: CASSSFRGNSGNTIYF

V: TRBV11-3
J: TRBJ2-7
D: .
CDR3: CASSFMIGRKGLYEQYF

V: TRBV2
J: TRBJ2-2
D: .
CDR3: CASSVETGELFF

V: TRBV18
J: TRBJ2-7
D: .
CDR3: CASSPPEHPYEQYF

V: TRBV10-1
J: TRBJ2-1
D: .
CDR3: CASSEYSNEQFF

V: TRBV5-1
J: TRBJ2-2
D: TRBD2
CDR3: CASSPPGTSGNTGELFF

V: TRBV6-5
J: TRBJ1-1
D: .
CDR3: CASSYQGKAFF